Below, 15 T cell receptor beta chains from the same sample are listed, as sequenced in a study of a mutant IDH1 vaccine in newly diagnosed glioma. These TCRs are of unknown antigen specificity. The data were produced by immunoSEQ multiplex PCR, yet TCRdb's version contains in-frame clones alone and is incomplete. Of tens of thousands of clones listed, roughly 80% are singletons. Time point given: week 35, safety follow-up. Alongside topical imiquimod, each dose of vaccine comprised 300 ug of mutant IDH1 20-mer peptide. The starting material was PBMCs, obtained from a glioma patient whose treatment included an IDH1 peptide vaccine. The receptors here all came from a man aged 35-49 years with glioma.

This clone occurred once. This rearrangement joins TRBV5-1 to TRBJ2-5, with 8 bases lining up with TRBD2. CDR1 is SGHRS, CDR2 YFSETQ, per germline. The CDR3 loop spans 17 amino acids. V dropped 0 bases and J dropped 9; count of bases not matched to a gene: 16. The CDR3 loop reads CASSLAGGRTRDEAQYF. The DNA of the CDR3 is TGCGCCAGCAGCTTGGCCGGCGGGAGGACTAGAGATGAGGCCCAGTACTTC.

The V call is TRBV4-2, the J call TRBJ2-1, with 8 bases fitting TRBD2. Unmatched junction bases numbered 14, after V lost 1 base and J lost 3 bases. Germline CDR1 reads LGHNA; CDR2 reads YNFKEQ. The CDR3 totals 19 residues. CDR3 nucleotides: TGTGCCAGCAGCCAAGTTCGGTCGGGGGGGCTCAATAACTACAATGAGCAGTTCTTC. It encodes CASSQVRSGGLNNYNEQFF.

The chain links TRBV7-2 to TRBJ1-2, with TRBD1 matching over 9 bases. V gave up 2 bases and J gave up 11 bases; unmatched junction bases: 6. The germline V gene encodes CDR1 SGHTA and CDR2 FQGNSA. The CDR3 is 13 amino acids. CDR3 amino acids: CASSLNPTGGYTF. In DNA, the CDR3 is TGTGCCAGCAGCTTAAACCCGACAGGGGGGTACACCTTC.

The chain carries TRBV7-9 and TRBJ1-5, with TRBD1 as a possible D gene (5 bases). The V gene lost 1 base and the J gene lost 6 bases, with 10 bases spanning the gap. The CDR3 is 14 amino acids. Germline assignment: CDR1 SEHNR and CDR2 FQNEAQ (reference sequence). The CDR3 sequence is CASSLGGVFQPQHF. The DNA for the CDR3 is TGTGCCAGCAGCTTAGGGGGGGTTTTTCAGCCCCAGCATTTT.

This clone was counted ten times or more. The rearrangement links TRBV29-1 to TRBJ2-7; D is unresolved. Trimming removed 0 bases at V and 6 bases at J, with 9 bases between. Germline CDR1 and CDR2: SQVTM and ANQGSEA. The CDR3 runs to 12 residues. CDR3 DNA: TGCAGCGTTGAAGATCGTAACTTCGAGCAGTACTTC. Translation gives CSVEDRNFEQYF.

Details on this clone: The same CDR3 arises from other DNA sequences in this sample as well. The rearrangement links TRBV9 to TRBJ2-7; TRBD1 agrees at 7 bases. J lost 2 bases, V lost 0 bases, and 2 bases had no gene match. CDR1 is SGDLS and CDR2 is YYNGEE in the germline V gene. The CDR3 is made up of 14 amino acids. CDR3 protein: CASSVETGPYEQYF. In DNA form, the CDR3 reads TGTGCCAGCAGCGTAGAGACAGGGCCCTACGAGCAGTACTTC.

The chain uses TRBV6-5 and TRBJ1-1; D uncertain. The CDR3 length is 14 residues. CDR1 MNHEY and CDR2 SVGAGI come from the germline V gene. The V gene lost 2 bases and the J gene lost 5 bases, with 12 bases spanning the gap. The CDR3 DNA follows: TGTGCCAGCAGTTACCGGGGAACGAGAACTGAAGCTTTCTTT. The encoded protein is CASSYRGTRTEAFF.

This clone was seen a single time. This chain uses TRBV7-4 with TRBJ2-5; 9 bases fit TRBD2. Germline CDR1 reads SGHVT; CDR2 reads SQSDAQ. V shed 1 base and J 4 bases; nucleotides not matched to a gene: 7. The CDR3 has 16 amino acids. CDR3: CASSLGGRAAIETQYF. The CDR3 nucleotides read TGTGCCAGCAGCTTAGGCGGGAGGGCCGCGATAGAGACCCAGTACTTC.

The chain combines TRBV7-8 with TRBJ2-2; 9 bases match TRBD2. V was pared by 10 bases and J by 6 bases, with 9 bases of the junction left unmatched. This CDR3 spans 14 amino acids. Looked up from germline, CDR1 is SGHVS and CDR2 is FQNEAQ. The CDR3 is CATRKSGGPGELFF. The CDR3 DNA follows: TGTGCCACCCGAAAAAGCGGGGGGCCCGGGGAGCTGTTTTTT. Complete variable domain (other parts from reference TRBV7-8 and TRBJ2-2): GAGVSQSPRYKVAKRGQDVALRCDPISGHVSLFWYQQALGQGPEFLTYFQNEAQLDKSGLPSDRFFAERPEGSVSTLKIQRTQQEDSAVYLCATRKSGGPGELFFGEGSRLTVL.

This chain links TRBV4-3 with TRBJ1-5; D might be TRBD1 (6 bases). Deletions cut 3 bases from V and 3 bases from J, with 12 bases between. Germline CDR1 is LGHNA and CDR2 is YSLEER. There are 15 residues in the CDR3. The CDR3 is CASSQATGFNQPQHF. As DNA, the CDR3 is TGCGCCAGCAGCCAGGCCACAGGGTTCAATCAGCCCCAGCATTTT.

CDR3 amino acids: CASSHPSGRNTDTQYF. The CDR3 region has the DNA TGTGCCAGCAGTCATCCTAGCGGGAGAAACACAGATACGCAGTATTTT. This chain connects TRBV28 to TRBJ2-3, with TRBD2 matching 10 bases. V shed 5 bases, J shed 2 bases, and the junction held 7 bases outside the gene matches. The CDR3 consists of 16 residues. Germline V gives CDR1 MDHEN, CDR2 SYDVKM.

The gene calls are TRBV5-4 and TRBJ2-5; D uncertain. Deletions cut 3 bases from V and 5 bases from J, with 23 bases between. The germline V gene encodes CDR1 SGHNT and CDR2 YYREEE (reference sequence). The CDR3 extends over 17 amino acids. The CDR3, as DNA: TGTGCCAGCAGCTCCCCATACGACTTGGCCAAAAGGGAGACCCAGTACTTC. Amino acids: CASSSPYDLAKRETQYF.

This clone came up a few times. This chain connects TRBV4-3 to TRBJ2-5; 10 nucleotides match TRBD1. This CDR3 is 20 amino acids long. The V and J ends lost 0 bases and 4 bases, in that order; junction bases with no gene match: 17. In germline, CDR1 is LGHNA, CDR2 YSLEER. Here the CDR3 reads CASSQDFGAGQGWSGETQYF. The CDR3 nucleotides read TGCGCCAGCAGCCAAGATTTTGGGGCGGGACAGGGGTGGAGTGGAGAGACCCAGTACTTC.

V gene TRBV28 combines with J gene TRBJ2-7; TRBD2 matches 14 bases. Germline loops: CDR1 MDHEN, CDR2 SYDVKM. V lost 5 bases to trimming and J lost 4 bases; unmatched junction nucleotides: 16. The CDR3 sequence is 19 residues long. Here the CDR3 DNA reads TGTGCCAGCAGTACCCCGACTAGCGGGAGGGCCAGCGCTCGGTACGAGCAGTACTTC. It is translated as CASSTPTSGRASARYEQYF.

The chain uses TRBV7-2 and TRBJ2-7; a weak D match, TRBD1 (5 bases). Trimming stripped 5 bases from V and 2 bases from J, with 22 bases between. Germline V gene data show CDR1 as SGHTA and CDR2 as FQGNSA. The CDR3 is made up of 17 amino acids. The CDR3 DNA reads as TGTGCCAGCAGCCCAGGGTTAAGGCCCTTTCGCCCCTACGAGCAGTACTTC. Its protein is CASSPGLRPFRPYEQYF. The full variable domain, in which reference TRBV7-2 and TRBJ2-7 provide the parts outside the CDR3, is GAGVSQSPSNKVTEKGKDVELRCDPISGHTALYWYRQSLGQGLEFLIYFQGNSAPDKSGLPSDRFSAERTGGSVSTLTIQRTQQEDSAVYLCASSPGLRPFRPYEQYFGPGTRLTVT.